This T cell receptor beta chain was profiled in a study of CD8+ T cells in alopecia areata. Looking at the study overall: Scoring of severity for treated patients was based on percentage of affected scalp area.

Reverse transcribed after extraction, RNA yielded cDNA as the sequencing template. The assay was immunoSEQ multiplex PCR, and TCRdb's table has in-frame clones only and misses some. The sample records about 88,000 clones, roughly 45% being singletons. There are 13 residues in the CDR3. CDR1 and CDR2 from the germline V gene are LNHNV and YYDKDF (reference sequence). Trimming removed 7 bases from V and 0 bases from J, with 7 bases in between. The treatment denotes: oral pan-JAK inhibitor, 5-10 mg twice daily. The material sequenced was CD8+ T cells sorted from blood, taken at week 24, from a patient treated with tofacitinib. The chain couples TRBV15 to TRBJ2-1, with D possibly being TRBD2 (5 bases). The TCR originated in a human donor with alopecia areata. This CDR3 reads CATTEGSYNEQFF. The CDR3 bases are TGTGCCACCACCGAGGGCTCCTACAATGAGCAGTTCTTC.